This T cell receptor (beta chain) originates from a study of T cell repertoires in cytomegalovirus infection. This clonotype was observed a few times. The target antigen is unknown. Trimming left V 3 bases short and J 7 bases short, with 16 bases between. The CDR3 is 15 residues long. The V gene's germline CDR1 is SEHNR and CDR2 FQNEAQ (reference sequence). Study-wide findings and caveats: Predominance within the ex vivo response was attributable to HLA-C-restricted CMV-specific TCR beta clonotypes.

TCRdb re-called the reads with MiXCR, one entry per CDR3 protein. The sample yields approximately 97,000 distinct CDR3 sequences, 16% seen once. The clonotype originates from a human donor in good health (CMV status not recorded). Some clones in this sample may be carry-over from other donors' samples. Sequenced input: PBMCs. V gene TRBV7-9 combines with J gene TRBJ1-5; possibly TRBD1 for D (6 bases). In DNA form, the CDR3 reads TGTGCCAGCAGCTTGGGTCGGGACAATACCCAGCCCCAGCATTTT. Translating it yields CASSLGRDNTQPQHF.